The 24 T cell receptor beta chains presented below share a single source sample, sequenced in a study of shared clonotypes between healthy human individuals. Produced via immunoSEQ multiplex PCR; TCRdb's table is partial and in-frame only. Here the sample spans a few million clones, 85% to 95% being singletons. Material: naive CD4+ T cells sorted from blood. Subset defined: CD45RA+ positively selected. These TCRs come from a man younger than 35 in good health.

CDR3 nucleotide sequence: TGCGCCAGCAGTGACGCCCTCTACGAGCAGTACTTC. Translation gives CASSDALYEQYF. The chain uses TRBV10-1 and TRBJ2-7; D is uncertain. The CDR3 totals 12 residues. The V end lost 3 bases, the J end lost 3 bases, and 6 bases lay between the germline ends. CDR1 is WNHNN and CDR2 is SYGVQD in the germline V gene (reference sequence).

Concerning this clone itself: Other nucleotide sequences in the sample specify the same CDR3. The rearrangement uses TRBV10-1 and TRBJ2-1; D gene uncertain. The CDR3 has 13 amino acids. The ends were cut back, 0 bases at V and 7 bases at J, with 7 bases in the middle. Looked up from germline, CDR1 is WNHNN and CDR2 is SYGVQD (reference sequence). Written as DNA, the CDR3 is TGCGCCAGCAGTGAGTCGGGCAGGAATGAGCAGTTCTTC. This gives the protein CASSESGRNEQFF.

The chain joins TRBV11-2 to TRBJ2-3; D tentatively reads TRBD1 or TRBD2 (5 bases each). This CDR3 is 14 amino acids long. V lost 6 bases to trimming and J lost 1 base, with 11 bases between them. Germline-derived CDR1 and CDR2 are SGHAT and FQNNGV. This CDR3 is CASRPGTGTDTQYF. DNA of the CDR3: TGTGCCAGCAGACCGGGGACCGGCACAGATACGCAGTATTTT.

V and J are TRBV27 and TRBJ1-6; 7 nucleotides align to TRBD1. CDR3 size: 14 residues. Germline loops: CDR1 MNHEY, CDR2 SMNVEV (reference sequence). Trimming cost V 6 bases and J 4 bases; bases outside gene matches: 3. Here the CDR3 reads CASRLQGYNSPLHF. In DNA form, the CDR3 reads TGTGCCAGCAGATTACAGGGGTATAATTCACCCCTCCACTTT.

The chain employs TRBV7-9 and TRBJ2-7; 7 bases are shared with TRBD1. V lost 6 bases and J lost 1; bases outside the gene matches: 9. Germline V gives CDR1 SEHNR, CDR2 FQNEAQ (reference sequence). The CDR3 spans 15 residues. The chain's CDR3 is CASSLSQGQSYEQYF. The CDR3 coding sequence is TGTGCCAGCAGTCTCAGCCAGGGACAGTCCTACGAGCAGTACTTC.

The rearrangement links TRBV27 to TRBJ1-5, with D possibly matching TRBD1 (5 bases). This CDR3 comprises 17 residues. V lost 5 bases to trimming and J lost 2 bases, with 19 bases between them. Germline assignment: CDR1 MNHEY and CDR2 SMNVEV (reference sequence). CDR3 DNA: TGTGCCAGCAGTCCATCACGGGGGGGTACAGGCAATCAGCCCCAGCATTTT. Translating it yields CASSPSRGGTGNQPQHF.

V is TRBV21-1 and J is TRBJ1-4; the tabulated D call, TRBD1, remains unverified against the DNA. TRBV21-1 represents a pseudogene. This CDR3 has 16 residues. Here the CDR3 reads CASSLLGTTTNEKLFF. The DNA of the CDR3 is TGTGCCAGCAGCCTCCTCGGGACAACAACTAATGAAAAACTGTTTTTT.

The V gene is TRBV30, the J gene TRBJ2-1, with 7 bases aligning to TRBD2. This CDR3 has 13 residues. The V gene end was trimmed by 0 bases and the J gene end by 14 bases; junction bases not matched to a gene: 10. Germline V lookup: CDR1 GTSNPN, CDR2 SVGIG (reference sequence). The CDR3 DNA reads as TGTGCCTGGAGTGTAATAGGAGCGGGACCGGAGTTCTTC. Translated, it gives CAWSVIGAGPEFF. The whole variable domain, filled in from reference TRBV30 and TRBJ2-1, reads SQTIHQWPATLVQPVGSPLSLECTVEGTSNPNLYWYRQAAGRGLQLLFYSVGIGQISSEVPQNLSASRPQDRQFILSSKKLLLSDSGFYLCAWSVIGAGPEFFGPGTRLTVL.

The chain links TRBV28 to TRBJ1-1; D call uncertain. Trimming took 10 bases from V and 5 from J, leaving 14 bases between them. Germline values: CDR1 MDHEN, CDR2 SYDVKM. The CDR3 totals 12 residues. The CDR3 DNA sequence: TGTGCCATCGATCCACGTCTTACTGAAGCTTTCTTT. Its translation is CAIDPRLTEAFF.

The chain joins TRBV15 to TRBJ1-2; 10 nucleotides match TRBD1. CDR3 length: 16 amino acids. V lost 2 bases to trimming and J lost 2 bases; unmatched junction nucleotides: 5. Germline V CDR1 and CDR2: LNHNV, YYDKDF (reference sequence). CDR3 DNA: TGTGCCACCAGCAGAACCGACAGGGGGCCGAACTATGGCTACACCTTC. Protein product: CATSRTDRGPNYGYTF.

CDR3 nucleotides: TGTGCCAGCAGCTTGCAGGCGACGGATACGCAGTATTTT. This translates into CASSLQATDTQYF. This chain connects TRBV5-5 to TRBJ2-3, with D hard to call. The CDR3 extends over 13 amino acids. Germline-derived CDR1 and CDR2 are SGHKS and YYEKEE (reference sequence). V was shortened by 1 base and J by 6 bases, with 9 bases between the two germline ends.

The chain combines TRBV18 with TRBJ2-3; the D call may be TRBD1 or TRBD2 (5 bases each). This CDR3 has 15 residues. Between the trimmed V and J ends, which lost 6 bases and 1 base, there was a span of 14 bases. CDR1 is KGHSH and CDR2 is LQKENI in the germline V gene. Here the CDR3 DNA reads TGTGCCAGCTCCCAAGCTGGGGGAGGCACAGATACGCAGTATTTT. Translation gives CASSQAGGGTDTQYF.

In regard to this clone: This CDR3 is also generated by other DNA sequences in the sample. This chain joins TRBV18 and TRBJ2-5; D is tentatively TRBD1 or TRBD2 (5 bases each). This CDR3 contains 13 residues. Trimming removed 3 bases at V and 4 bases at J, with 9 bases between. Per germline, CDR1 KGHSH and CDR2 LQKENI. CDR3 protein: CASSPGTTETQYF. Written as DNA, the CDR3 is TGTGCCAGCTCACCCGGGACGACAGAGACCCAGTACTTC.

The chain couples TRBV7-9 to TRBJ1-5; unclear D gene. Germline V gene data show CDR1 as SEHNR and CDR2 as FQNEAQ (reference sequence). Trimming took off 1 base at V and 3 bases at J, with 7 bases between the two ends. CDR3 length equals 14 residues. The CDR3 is CASSLGGYNQPQHF. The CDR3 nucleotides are TGTGCCAGCAGCTTAGGCGGATACAATCAGCCCCAGCATTTT.

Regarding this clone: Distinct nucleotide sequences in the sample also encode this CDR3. CDR3 nucleotide sequence: TGTGCCAGCAGCCCAGACTTTTACGAGCAGTACTTC. Translating it yields CASSPDFYEQYF. This rearrangement joins TRBV9 to TRBJ2-7; D ambiguous. CDR1 and CDR2 (germline): SGDLS, YYNGEE. Trimming stripped 4 bases from V and 4 bases from J, with 9 bases between. This CDR3 is built from 12 residues.

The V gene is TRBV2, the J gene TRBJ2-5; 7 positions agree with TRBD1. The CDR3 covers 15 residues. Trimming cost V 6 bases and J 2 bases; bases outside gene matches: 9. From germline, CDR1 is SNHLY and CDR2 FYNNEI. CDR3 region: CASRPTGTEQETQYF. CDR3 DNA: TGTGCCAGCAGGCCCACCGGGACAGAGCAAGAGACCCAGTACTTC.

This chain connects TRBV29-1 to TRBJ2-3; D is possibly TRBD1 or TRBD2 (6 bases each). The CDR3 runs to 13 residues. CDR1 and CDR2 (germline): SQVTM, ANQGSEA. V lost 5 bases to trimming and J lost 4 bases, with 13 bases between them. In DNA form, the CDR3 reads TGCAGCGTTACAGGGAGGTTCGCAGATACGCAGTATTTT. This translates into CSVTGRFADTQYF.

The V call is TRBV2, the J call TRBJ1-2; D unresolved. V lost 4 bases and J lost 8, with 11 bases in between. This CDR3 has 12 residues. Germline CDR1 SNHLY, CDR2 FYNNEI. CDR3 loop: CASSADIGGYTF. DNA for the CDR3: TGTGCCAGCAGTGCCGATATAGGAGGCTACACCTTC.

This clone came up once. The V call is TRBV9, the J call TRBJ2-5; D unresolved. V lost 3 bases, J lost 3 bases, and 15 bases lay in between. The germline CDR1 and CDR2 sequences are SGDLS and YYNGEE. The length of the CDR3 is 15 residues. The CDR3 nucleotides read TGTGCCAGCAGCGGTCCTAGGCCAAACGAAGAGACCCAGTACTTC. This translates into CASSGPRPNEETQYF.

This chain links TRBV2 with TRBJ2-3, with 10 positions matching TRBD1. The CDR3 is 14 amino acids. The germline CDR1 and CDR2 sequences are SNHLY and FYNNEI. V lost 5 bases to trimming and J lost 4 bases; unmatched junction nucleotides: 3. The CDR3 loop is CASSRTGGSDTQYF. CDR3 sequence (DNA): TGTGCCAGCAGTAGGACAGGGGGATCAGATACGCAGTATTTT.

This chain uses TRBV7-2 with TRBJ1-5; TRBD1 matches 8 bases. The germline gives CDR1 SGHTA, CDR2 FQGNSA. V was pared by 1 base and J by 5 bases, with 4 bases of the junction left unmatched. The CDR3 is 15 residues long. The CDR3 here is CASSLGTGFHQPQHF. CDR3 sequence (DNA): TGTGCCAGCAGCTTAGGGACAGGGTTTCATCAGCCCCAGCATTTT.

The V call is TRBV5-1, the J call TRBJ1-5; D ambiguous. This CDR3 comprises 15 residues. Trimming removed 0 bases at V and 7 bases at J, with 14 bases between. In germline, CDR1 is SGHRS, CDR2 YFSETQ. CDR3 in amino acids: CASSLDGSKGQPQHF. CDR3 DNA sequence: TGCGCCAGCAGCTTGGACGGGTCTAAGGGCCAGCCCCAGCATTTT. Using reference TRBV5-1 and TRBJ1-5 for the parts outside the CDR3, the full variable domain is KAGVTQTPRYLIKTRGQQVTLSCSPISGHRSVSWYQQTPGQGLQFLFEYFSETQRNKGNFPGRFSGRQFSNSRSEMNVSTLELGDSALYLCASSLDGSKGQPQHFGDGTRLSIL.

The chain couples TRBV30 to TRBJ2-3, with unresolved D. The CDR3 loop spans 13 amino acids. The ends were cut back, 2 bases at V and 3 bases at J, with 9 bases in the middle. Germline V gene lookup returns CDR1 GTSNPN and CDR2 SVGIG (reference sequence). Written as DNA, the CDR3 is TGTGCCTGGAGTCGTAAACAAACAGATACGCAGTATTTT. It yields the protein CAWSRKQTDTQYF.

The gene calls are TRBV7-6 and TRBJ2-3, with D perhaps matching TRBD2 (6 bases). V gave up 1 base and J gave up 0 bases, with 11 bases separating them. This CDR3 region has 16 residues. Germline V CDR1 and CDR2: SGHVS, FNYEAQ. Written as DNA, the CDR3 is TGTGCCAGCAGCTTAGGGGGGGTCCTTAGCACAGATACGCAGTATTTT. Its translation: CASSLGGVLSTDTQYF. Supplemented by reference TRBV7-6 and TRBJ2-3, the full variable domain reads GAGVSQSPRYKVTKRGQDVALRCDPISGHVSLYWYRQALGQGPEFLTYFNYEAQQDKSGLPNDRFSAERPEGSISTLTIQRTEQRDSAMYRCASSLGGVLSTDTQYFGPGTRLTVL.